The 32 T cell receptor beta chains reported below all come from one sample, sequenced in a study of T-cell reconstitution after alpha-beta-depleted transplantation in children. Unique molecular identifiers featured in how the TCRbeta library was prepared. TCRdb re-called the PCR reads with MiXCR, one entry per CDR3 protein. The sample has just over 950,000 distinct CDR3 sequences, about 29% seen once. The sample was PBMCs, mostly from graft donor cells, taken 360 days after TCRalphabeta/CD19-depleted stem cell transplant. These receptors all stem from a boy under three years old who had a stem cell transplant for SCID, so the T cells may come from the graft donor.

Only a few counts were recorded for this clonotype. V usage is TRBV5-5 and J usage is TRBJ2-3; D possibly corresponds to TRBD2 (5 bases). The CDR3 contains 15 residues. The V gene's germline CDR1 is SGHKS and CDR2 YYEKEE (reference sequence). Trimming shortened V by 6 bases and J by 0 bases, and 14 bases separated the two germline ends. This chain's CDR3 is CASTQDSASTDTQYF. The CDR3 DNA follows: TGTGCCAGCACCCAGGACTCCGCTAGCACAGATACGCAGTATTTT.

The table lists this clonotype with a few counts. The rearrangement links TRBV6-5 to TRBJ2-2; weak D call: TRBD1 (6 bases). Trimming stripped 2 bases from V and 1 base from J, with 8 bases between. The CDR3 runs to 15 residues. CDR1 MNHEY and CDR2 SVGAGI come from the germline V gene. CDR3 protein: CASSYPGVNTGELFF. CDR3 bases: TGTGCCAGCAGTTACCCAGGGGTGAACACCGGGGAGCTGTTTTTT.

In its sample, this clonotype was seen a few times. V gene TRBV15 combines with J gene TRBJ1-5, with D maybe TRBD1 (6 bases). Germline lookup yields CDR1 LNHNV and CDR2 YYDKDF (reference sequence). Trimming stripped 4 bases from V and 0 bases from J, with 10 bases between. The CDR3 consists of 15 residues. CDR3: CATSTGQISNQPQHF. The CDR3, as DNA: TGTGCCACCAGCACAGGACAGATTAGCAATCAGCCCCAGCATTTT.

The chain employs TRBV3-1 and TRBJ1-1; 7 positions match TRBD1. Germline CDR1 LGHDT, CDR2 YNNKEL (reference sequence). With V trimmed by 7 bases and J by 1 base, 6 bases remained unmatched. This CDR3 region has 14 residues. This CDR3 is CASNLQGPNTEAFF. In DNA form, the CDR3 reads TGTGCCAGCAACTTACAGGGGCCGAACACTGAAGCTTTCTTT. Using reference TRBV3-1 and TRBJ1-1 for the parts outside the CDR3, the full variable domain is DTAVSQTPKYLVTQMGNDKSIKCEQNLGHDTMYWYKQDSKKFLKIMFSYNNKELIINETVPNRFSPKSPDKAHLNLHINSLELGDSAVYFCASNLQGPNTEAFFGQGTRLTVV.

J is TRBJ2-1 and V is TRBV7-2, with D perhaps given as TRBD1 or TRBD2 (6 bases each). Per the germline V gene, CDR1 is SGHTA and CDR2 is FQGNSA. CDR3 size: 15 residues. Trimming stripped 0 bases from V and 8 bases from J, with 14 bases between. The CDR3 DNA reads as TGTGCCAGCAGCTTAGCGGTTCGTAGGGGGGATGAGCAGTTCTTC. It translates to CASSLAVRRGDEQFF.

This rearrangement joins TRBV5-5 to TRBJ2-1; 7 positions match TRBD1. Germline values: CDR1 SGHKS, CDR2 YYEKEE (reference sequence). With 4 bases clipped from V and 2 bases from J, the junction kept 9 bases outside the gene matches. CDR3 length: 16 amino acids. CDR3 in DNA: TGTGCCAGCAGCCGTAACAGGGGCGACCCCTACAATGAGCAGTTCTTC. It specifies CASSRNRGDPYNEQFF.

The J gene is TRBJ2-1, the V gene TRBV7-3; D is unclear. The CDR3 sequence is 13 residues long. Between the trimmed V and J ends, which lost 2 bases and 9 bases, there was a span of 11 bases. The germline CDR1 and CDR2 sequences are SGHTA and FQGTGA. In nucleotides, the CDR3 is TGTGCCAGCAGCTTAGGCTCCGGGCTTGAGCAGTTCTTC. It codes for CASSLGSGLEQFF.

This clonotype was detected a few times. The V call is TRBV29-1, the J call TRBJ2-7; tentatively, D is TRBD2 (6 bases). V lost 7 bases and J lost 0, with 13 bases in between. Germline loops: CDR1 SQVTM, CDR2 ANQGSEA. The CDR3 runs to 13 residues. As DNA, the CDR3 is TGCAGCGGCGGTGGGACTCTCTCCTACGAGCAGTACTTC. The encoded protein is CSGGGTLSYEQYF.

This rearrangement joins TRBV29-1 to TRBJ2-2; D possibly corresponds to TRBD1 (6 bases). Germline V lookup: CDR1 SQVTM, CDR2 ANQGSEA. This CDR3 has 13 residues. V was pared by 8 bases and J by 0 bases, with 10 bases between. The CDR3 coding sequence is TGCAGCACTAGGACAGCGAACACCGGGGAGCTGTTTTTT. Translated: CSTRTANTGELFF.

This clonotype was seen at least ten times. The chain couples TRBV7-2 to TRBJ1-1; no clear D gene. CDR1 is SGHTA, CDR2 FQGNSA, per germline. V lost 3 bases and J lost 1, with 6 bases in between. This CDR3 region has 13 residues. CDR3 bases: TGTGCCAGCAGCTTGTTGGGGAACACTGAAGCTTTCTTT. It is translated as CASSLLGNTEAFF.

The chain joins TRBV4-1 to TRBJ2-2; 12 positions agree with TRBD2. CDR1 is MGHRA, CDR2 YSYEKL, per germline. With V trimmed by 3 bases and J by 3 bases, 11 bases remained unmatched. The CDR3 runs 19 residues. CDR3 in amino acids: CASSQVATSGGDDTGELFF. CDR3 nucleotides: TGCGCCAGCAGCCAGGTTGCGACTAGCGGGGGCGACGACACCGGGGAGCTGTTTTTT.

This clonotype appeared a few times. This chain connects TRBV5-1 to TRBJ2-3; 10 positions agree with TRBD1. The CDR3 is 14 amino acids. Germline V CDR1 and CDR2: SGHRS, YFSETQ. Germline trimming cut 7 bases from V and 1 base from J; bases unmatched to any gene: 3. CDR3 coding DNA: TGCGCCAGCGTGACAGGGGGCGGCACAGATACGCAGTATTTT. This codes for CASVTGGGTDTQYF.

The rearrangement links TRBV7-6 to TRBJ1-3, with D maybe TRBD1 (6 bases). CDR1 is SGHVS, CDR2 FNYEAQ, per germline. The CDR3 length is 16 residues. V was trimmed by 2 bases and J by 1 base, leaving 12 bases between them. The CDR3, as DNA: TGTGCCAGCAGCTTATCGATCAGGGGATCTGGAAACACCATATATTTT. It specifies CASSLSIRGSGNTIYF.

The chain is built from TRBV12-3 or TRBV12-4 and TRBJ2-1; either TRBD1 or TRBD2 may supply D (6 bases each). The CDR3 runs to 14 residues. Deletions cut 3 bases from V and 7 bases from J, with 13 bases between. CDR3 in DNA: TGTGCCAGCAGTTTTTGGGGGGCGTTAAATGAGCAGTTCTTC. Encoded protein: CASSFWGALNEQFF.

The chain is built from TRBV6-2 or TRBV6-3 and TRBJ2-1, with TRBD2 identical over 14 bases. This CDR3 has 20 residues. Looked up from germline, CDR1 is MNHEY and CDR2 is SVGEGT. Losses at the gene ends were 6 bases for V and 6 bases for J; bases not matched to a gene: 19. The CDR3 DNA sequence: TGTGCCAGCAGGCGACTAGCGGGGGGGGCCTCTCTCTACTACGGCAATGAGCAGTTCTTC. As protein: CASRRLAGGASLYYGNEQFF.

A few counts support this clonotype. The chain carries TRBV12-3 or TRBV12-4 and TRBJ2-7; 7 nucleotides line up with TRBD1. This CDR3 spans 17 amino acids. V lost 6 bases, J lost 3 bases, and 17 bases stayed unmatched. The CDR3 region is CASSRTSGTDNSYEQYF. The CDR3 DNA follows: TGTGCCAGCAGCCGCACCTCCGGGACAGATAATAGCTACGAGCAGTACTTC.

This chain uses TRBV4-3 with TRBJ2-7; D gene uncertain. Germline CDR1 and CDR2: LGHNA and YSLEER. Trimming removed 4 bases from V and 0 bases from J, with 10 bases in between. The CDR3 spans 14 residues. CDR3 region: CASSLGIISYEQYF. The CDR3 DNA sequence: TGCGCCAGCAGCCTGGGGATAATCTCCTACGAGCAGTACTTC.

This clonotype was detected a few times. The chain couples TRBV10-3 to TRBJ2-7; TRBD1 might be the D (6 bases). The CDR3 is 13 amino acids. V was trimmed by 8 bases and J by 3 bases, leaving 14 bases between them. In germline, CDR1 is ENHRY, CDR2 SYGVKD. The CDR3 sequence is CAISEAQGYEQYF. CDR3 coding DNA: TGTGCCATCTCTGAAGCACAGGGCTACGAGCAGTACTTC.

The chain's CDR3 is CASSPPGGRDTGELFF. Here the CDR3 DNA reads TGCGCCAGCAGCCCGCCCGGCGGGCGGGACACCGGGGAGCTGTTTTTT. The chain joins TRBV4-3 to TRBJ2-2; perhaps TRBD2 as D (5 bases). From germline, CDR1 is LGHNA and CDR2 YSLEER. This CDR3 is built from 16 residues. V was pared by 4 bases and J by 3 bases, with 15 bases between.

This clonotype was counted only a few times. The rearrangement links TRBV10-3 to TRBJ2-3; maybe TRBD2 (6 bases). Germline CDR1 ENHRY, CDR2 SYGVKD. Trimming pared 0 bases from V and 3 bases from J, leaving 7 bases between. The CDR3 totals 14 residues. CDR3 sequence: CAISESTRTDTQYF. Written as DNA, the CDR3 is TGTGCCATCAGTGAGTCGACTAGGACAGATACGCAGTATTTT.

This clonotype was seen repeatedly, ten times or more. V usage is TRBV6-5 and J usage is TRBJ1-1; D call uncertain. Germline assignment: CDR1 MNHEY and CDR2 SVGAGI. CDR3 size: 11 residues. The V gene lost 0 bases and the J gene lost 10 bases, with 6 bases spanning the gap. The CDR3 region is CASSYSGLAFF. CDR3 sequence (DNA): TGTGCCAGCAGTTACTCCGGGTTAGCTTTCTTT.

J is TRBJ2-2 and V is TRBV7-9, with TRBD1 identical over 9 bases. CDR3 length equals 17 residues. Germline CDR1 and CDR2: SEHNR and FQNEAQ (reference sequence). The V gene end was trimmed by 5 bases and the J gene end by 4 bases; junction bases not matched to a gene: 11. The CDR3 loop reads CASSLPFDRGGTGELFF. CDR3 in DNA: TGTGCCAGCAGCCTCCCATTCGACAGGGGGGGCACCGGGGAGCTGTTTTTT.

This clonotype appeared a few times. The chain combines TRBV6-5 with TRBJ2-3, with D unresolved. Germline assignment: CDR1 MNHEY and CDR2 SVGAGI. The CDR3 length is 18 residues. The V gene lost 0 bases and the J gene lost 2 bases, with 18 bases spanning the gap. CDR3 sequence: CASSYSITGPAFTDTQYF. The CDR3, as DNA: TGTGCCAGCAGTTACTCGATCACGGGTCCGGCTTTCACAGATACGCAGTATTTT.

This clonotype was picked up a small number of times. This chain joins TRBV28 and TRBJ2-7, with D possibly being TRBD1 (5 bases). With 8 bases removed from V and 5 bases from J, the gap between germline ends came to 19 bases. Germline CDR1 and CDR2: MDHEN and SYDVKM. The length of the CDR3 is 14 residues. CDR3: CASQGFRPTDEQYF. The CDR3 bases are TGTGCCAGCCAGGGTTTCCGCCCTACGGACGAGCAGTACTTC.

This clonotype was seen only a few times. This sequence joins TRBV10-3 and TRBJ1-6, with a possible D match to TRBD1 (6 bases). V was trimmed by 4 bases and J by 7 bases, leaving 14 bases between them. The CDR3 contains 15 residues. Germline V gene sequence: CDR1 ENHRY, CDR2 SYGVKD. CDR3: CAISGADSWNSPLHF. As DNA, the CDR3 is TGTGCCATCAGTGGCGCGGACAGTTGGAATTCACCCCTCCACTTT.

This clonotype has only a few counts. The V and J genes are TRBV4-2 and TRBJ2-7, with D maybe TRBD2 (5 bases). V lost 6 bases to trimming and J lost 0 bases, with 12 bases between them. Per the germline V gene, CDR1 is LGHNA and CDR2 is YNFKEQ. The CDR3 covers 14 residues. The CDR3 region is CASSPGIPSYEQYF. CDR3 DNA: TGTGCCAGCAGTCCCGGGATTCCCTCCTACGAGCAGTACTTC.

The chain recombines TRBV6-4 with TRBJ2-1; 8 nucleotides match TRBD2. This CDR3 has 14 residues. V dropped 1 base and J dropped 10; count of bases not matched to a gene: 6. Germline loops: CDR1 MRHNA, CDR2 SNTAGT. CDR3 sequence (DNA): TGTGCCAGCAGTGACTTGCTAGCGGGTGGCGAGCAGTTCTTC. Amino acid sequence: CASSDLLAGGEQFF.

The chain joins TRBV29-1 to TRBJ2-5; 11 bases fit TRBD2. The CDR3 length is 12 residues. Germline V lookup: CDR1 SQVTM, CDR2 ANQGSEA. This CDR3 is CSTSGGQETQYF. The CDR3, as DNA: TGCTCCACTAGCGGGGGCCAAGAGACCCAGTACTTC. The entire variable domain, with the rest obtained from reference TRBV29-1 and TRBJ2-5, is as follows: SAVISQKPSRDICQRGTSLTIQCQVDSQVTMMFWYRQQPGQSLTLIATANQGSEATYESGFVIDKFPISRPNLTFSTLTVSNMSPEDSSIYLCSTSGGQETQYFGPGTRLLVL.

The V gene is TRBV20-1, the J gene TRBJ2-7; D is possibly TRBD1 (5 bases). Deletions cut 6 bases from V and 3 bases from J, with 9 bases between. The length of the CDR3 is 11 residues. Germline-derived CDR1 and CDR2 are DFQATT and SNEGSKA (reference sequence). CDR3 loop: CSAHQGYEQYF. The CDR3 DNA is TGCAGTGCCCACCAGGGCTACGAGCAGTACTTC.

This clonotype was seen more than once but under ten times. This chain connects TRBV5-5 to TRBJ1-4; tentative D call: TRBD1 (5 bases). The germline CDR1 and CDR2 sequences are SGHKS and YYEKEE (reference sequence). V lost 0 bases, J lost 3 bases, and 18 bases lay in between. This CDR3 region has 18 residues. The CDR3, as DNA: TGTGCCAGCAGCTTGGAGTGGTTGGCGGGGCAGTCTAATGAAAAACTGTTTTTT. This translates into CASSLEWLAGQSNEKLFF.

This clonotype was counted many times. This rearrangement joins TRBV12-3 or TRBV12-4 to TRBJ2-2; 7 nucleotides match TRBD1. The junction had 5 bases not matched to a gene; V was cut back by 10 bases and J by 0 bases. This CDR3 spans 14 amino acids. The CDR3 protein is CATSDRANTGELFF. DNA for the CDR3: TGTGCCACCTCCGACAGGGCGAACACCGGGGAGCTGTTTTTT.

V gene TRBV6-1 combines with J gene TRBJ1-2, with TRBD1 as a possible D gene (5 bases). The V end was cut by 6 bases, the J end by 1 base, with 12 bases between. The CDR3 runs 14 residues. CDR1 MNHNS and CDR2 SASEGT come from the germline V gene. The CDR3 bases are TGTGCCAGCAGCCGACAGCCACGTAACTATGGCTACACCTTC. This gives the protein CASSRQPRNYGYTF.